These T cell receptor beta chains were read from a single sample in a study of cytomegalovirus exposure and HLA in healthy donors. The table came from immunoSEQ multiplex PCR; TCRdb's copy has only in-frame clones and leaves some out. There are approximately 140,000 clones in the sample; 70% to 85% occur only once, and 8.8% lies in the top ten. The sequencing input was PBMCs. These receptors were obtained from a woman between 50 and 59 years old in good health and CMV-seropositive. CDR3s include the opening cysteine and the closing phenylalanine or tryptophan. The D gene is left open where the match is weak. The size of a clone is reported for some rows only, either as once, few or many, or as a class for expanded clones.

cdr3_nt: TGTGCCAGCAGTTGGGGGACATCCTATAATTCACCCCTCCACTTT; cdr3_aa: CASSWGTSYNSPLHF; v_call: TRBV28; clone_size: NA; j_call: TRBJ1-6; d_call: NA
cdr3_nt: TGTGCCACCCAGACAGACACTGAAGCTTTCTTT; cdr3_aa: CATQTDTEAFF; v_call: TRBV7-6; clone_size: NA; j_call: TRBJ1-1; d_call: NA
cdr3_nt: TGTGCCAGCAGGCAAGGACTAGCGGGGGTTAGCACAGATACGCAGTATTTT; cdr3_aa: CASRQGLAGVSTDTQYF; v_call: TRBV7-3; clone_size: NA; j_call: TRBJ2-3; d_call: TRBD2
cdr3_nt: TGTGCCAGCAGTCCCGTCGGCGGGATGGAGTATAGCAATCAGCCCCAGCATTTT; cdr3_aa: CASSPVGGMEYSNQPQHF; v_call: TRBV28; clone_size: NA; j_call: TRBJ1-5; d_call: NA
cdr3_nt: TGTGCCAGCGGTCTGCCGGGTTTCTTTTCTGGGGGCTACACCTTC; cdr3_aa: CASGLPGFFSGGYTF; v_call: TRBV28; clone_size: NA; j_call: TRBJ1-2; d_call: NA
cdr3_nt: TGTGCCAGCAGTACCGCGCTGACAGGGGTTAGCACAGATACGCAGTATTTT; cdr3_aa: CASSTALTGVSTDTQYF; v_call: TRBV28; clone_size: few; j_call: TRBJ2-3; d_call: TRBD1
cdr3_nt: TGTGCCAGCAGCTTAAAGAGCTCCTACAATGAGCAGTTCTTC; cdr3_aa: CASSLKSSYNEQFF; v_call: TRBV5-4; clone_size: few; j_call: TRBJ2-1; d_call: NA
cdr3_nt: TGTGCCAGCAGCTTAGGGACAGGGACGCATAGCACAGATACGCAGTATTTT; cdr3_aa: CASSLGTGTHSTDTQYF; v_call: TRBV11-1; clone_size: NA; j_call: TRBJ2-3; d_call: TRBD1
cdr3_nt: TGCAGCGTTGGACTAGGCGGCCAAGAGACCCAGTACTTC; cdr3_aa: CSVGLGGQETQYF; v_call: TRBV29-1; clone_size: NA; j_call: TRBJ2-5; d_call: NA
cdr3_nt: TGTGCCAGCAGTTTGGACAGAAAGCCCCAGCATTTT; cdr3_aa: CASSLDRKPQHF; v_call: TRBV28; clone_size: NA; j_call: TRBJ1-5; d_call: NA
cdr3_nt: TGCGCCAGCAGCCTGACCAGAGGAGACACAGATACGCAGTATTTT; cdr3_aa: CASSLTRGDTDTQYF; v_call: TRBV5-1; clone_size: NA; j_call: TRBJ2-3; d_call: NA
cdr3_nt: TGTGCCAATAGTTTCGGGACTAGCGGCTACAATGAGCAGTTCTTC; cdr3_aa: CANSFGTSGYNEQFF; v_call: TRBV19; clone_size: NA; j_call: TRBJ2-1; d_call: TRBD2
cdr3_nt: TGTGCCAGCAGCCCACAGGCAGGGCGGGGGTACTTC; cdr3_aa: CASSPQAGRGYF; v_call: TRBV28; clone_size: few; j_call: TRBJ2-7; d_call: NA
cdr3_nt: TGTGCCAGTAGTGGGGGGACAGGTCAGGACACTGAAGCTTTCTTT; cdr3_aa: CASSGGTGQDTEAFF; v_call: TRBV19; clone_size: NA; j_call: TRBJ1-1; d_call: TRBD1
cdr3_nt: TGTGCCAGCAGTTACTCGGCCCGGGTCCTTCCCTACGAGCAGTACTTC; cdr3_aa: CASSYSARVLPYEQYF; v_call: TRBV6-6; clone_size: few; j_call: TRBJ2-7; d_call: NA
cdr3_nt: TGTGCCAGCAGTCTAAGACAGGGTCCCCAGCCCCAGCATTTT; cdr3_aa: CASSLRQGPQPQHF; v_call: TRBV6-5; clone_size: NA; j_call: TRBJ1-5; d_call: TRBD1
cdr3_nt: TGTGCCAGCAGGGGGCGCGGGACTAGCCTCTTGAGGGAGCAGTACTTC; cdr3_aa: CASRGRGTSLLREQYF; v_call: TRBV2; clone_size: NA; j_call: TRBJ2-7; d_call: TRBD2
cdr3_nt: TGCGCCAGCAGTCAATCGCCGGACAGGGGGACGTCACCCCTCCACTTT; cdr3_aa: CASSQSPDRGTSPLHF; v_call: TRBV23-1; clone_size: NA; j_call: TRBJ1-6; d_call: TRBD1
cdr3_nt: TGTGCCAGCAGCCCTAGGGGCCAGGGCCACTACAATGAGCAGTTCTTC; cdr3_aa: CASSPRGQGHYNEQFF; v_call: TRBV9; clone_size: NA; j_call: TRBJ2-1; d_call: NA
cdr3_nt: TGTGCCAGCAGCGTGGGCCCTGAGATAGGTGAGCAGTTCTTC; cdr3_aa: CASSVGPEIGEQFF; v_call: TRBV4-2; clone_size: NA; j_call: TRBJ2-1; d_call: NA
cdr3_nt: TGCGCCAGCAGCACCGGGGGGACCTACGAGCAGTACTTC; cdr3_aa: CASSTGGTYEQYF; v_call: TRBV5-1; clone_size: NA; j_call: TRBJ2-7; d_call: TRBD2
cdr3_nt: TGTGCCAGTAGCGGGGTCATTGAGCAGTTCTTC; cdr3_aa: CASSGVIEQFF; v_call: TRBV19; clone_size: NA; j_call: TRBJ2-1; d_call: NA
cdr3_nt: TGTGCCAGCAGTCAGGGACAGAGGAACACTGAAGCTTTCTTT; cdr3_aa: CASSQGQRNTEAFF; v_call: TRBV28; clone_size: NA; j_call: TRBJ1-1; d_call: TRBD1
cdr3_nt: TGTGCCAGCAGCGTAGAAGAAGCCCCCTACGAGCAGTACTTC; cdr3_aa: CASSVEEAPYEQYF; v_call: TRBV9; clone_size: NA; j_call: TRBJ2-7; d_call: NA
cdr3_nt: TGTGCCAGCAGTGGCTATACAGGGGGGGACGAGCAGTACTTC; cdr3_aa: CASSGYTGGDEQYF; v_call: TRBV2; clone_size: NA; j_call: TRBJ2-7; d_call: NA
cdr3_nt: TGTGCCAGCTCCTCGGGGGTATCCTCCTACGAGCAGTACTTC; cdr3_aa: CASSSGVSSYEQYF; v_call: TRBV9; clone_size: NA; j_call: TRBJ2-7; d_call: NA
cdr3_nt: TGTGCCAGCAGTGCCACAGGGTTCCAAGAGACCCAGTACTTC; cdr3_aa: CASSATGFQETQYF; v_call: TRBV6-5; clone_size: NA; j_call: TRBJ2-5; d_call: NA
cdr3_nt: TGTGCCAGCAGTCCGGGTTCCGGGGAGCTGTTTTTT; cdr3_aa: CASSPGSGELFF; v_call: TRBV28; clone_size: NA; j_call: TRBJ2-2; d_call: NA
cdr3_nt: TGTGCCAGCACCCTGTGGCCTGGAGGGGACACTGAAGCTTTCTTT; cdr3_aa: CASTLWPGGDTEAFF; v_call: TRBV5-5; clone_size: NA; j_call: TRBJ1-1; d_call: NA
cdr3_nt: TGTGCCAGCAGCCGTGGGACTGGGACGGGCACTGAAGCTTTCTTT; cdr3_aa: CASSRGTGTGTEAFF; v_call: TRBV5-4; clone_size: NA; j_call: TRBJ1-1; d_call: NA
cdr3_nt: TGTGCCAGCAGTTTACGGGGTAGCGGGGGGGTTTACAATGAGCAGTTCTTC; cdr3_aa: CASSLRGSGGVYNEQFF; v_call: TRBV27; clone_size: NA; j_call: TRBJ2-1; d_call: TRBD2
cdr3_nt: TGTGCCAGCAGCGCGGACAGGGGGTATAGCTACGAGCAGTACTTC; cdr3_aa: CASSADRGYSYEQYF; v_call: TRBV9; clone_size: NA; j_call: TRBJ2-7; d_call: TRBD1
cdr3_nt: TGTGCCAGCAGTCCCAGGGGGCCCGGTGAAGCTTTCTTT; cdr3_aa: CASSPRGPGEAFF; v_call: TRBV6-6; clone_size: NA; j_call: TRBJ1-1; d_call: TRBD1
cdr3_nt: TGTGCCTGGAGTATGGGCGCAGGGAGGTACAATGAGCAGTTCTTC; cdr3_aa: CAWSMGAGRYNEQFF; v_call: TRBV30; clone_size: NA; j_call: TRBJ2-1; d_call: NA
cdr3_nt: TGCAGCGTCGTAAGGGGGCTAGCGGGGGGAGGGGAGACCCAGTACTTC; cdr3_aa: CSVVRGLAGGGETQYF; v_call: TRBV29-1; clone_size: NA; j_call: TRBJ2-5; d_call: TRBD2
cdr3_nt: TGTGCCAGCAGCACCAGGACAGGCAATGAGCAGTTCTTC; cdr3_aa: CASSTRTGNEQFF; v_call: TRBV7-9; clone_size: NA; j_call: TRBJ2-1; d_call: TRBD1
cdr3_nt: TGTGCCAGCAGCTTAGCGGGACAGAACTATGGCTACACCTTC; cdr3_aa: CASSLAGQNYGYTF; v_call: TRBV7-9; clone_size: NA; j_call: TRBJ1-2; d_call: TRBD1
cdr3_nt: TGTGCCAGCGGGACAGGACGTAGAACTGAAGCTTTCTTT; cdr3_aa: CASGTGRRTEAFF; v_call: TRBV9; clone_size: NA; j_call: TRBJ1-1; d_call: TRBD1
cdr3_nt: TGTGCCTGGAGTTCCGGGGGGGGGAGCAATCAGCCCCAGCATTTT; cdr3_aa: CAWSSGGGSNQPQHF; v_call: TRBV30; clone_size: NA; j_call: TRBJ1-5; d_call: NA
cdr3_nt: TGTGCCAGTAGTATAGTCCTAGCGGGGGCAGAAGATACGCAGTATTTT; cdr3_aa: CASSIVLAGAEDTQYF; v_call: TRBV19; clone_size: NA; j_call: TRBJ2-3; d_call: TRBD2
cdr3_nt: TGTGCCAGCAGCCAAGAAACAGGATTACAAGAGACCCAGTACTTC; cdr3_aa: CASSQETGLQETQYF; v_call: TRBV4-2; clone_size: NA; j_call: TRBJ2-5; d_call: NA
cdr3_nt: TGTGCCAGCAGCCCGGAGGCGGGGGGGCTGTACGAGCAGTACTTC; cdr3_aa: CASSPEAGGLYEQYF; v_call: TRBV7-3; clone_size: NA; j_call: TRBJ2-7; d_call: TRBD2
cdr3_nt: TGTGCCAGCACCCTCAACACTGAAGCTTTCTTT; cdr3_aa: CASTLNTEAFF; v_call: TRBV6-1; clone_size: NA; j_call: TRBJ1-1; d_call: NA
cdr3_nt: TGTGCCAGCAGCGGGGGACTAGTACGTGATGAGCAGTACTTC; cdr3_aa: CASSGGLVRDEQYF; v_call: TRBV9; clone_size: few; j_call: TRBJ2-7; d_call: TRBD2
cdr3_nt: TGTGCCAGCAGTTTCGGGATATCCTACGAGCAGTACTTC; cdr3_aa: CASSFGISYEQYF; v_call: TRBV27; clone_size: NA; j_call: TRBJ2-7; d_call: NA
cdr3_nt: TGTGCCAGCAGCGCCAGGCCCGGATCGGAGACCCAGTACTTC; cdr3_aa: CASSARPGSETQYF; v_call: TRBV9; clone_size: NA; j_call: TRBJ2-5; d_call: NA
cdr3_nt: TGTGCCAGCAGCTTAGAGGCAGGGTCTGGAAACACCATATATTTT; cdr3_aa: CASSLEAGSGNTIYF; v_call: TRBV7-2; clone_size: NA; j_call: TRBJ1-3; d_call: NA
cdr3_nt: TGCGCCAGCAGCCCCACATCTAGCGGGGGGGTAAACGAGCAGTACTTC; cdr3_aa: CASSPTSSGGVNEQYF; v_call: TRBV4-1; clone_size: NA; j_call: TRBJ2-7; d_call: TRBD2
cdr3_nt: TGCGCCAGCAGCCAGGCCTGGGGCGGGGGTCGCACAGATACGCAGTATTTT; cdr3_aa: CASSQAWGGGRTDTQYF; v_call: TRBV4-1; clone_size: NA; j_call: TRBJ2-3; d_call: TRBD2